The TCR beta chain under discussion was sequenced for a study of patients and donors after allogeneic stem cell transplantation. This clonotype has more than one count but fewer than ten. Via MiXCR, TCRdb re-called the RT-PCR reads, giving one row per CDR3 protein. The repertoire holds about 230,000 distinct CDR3 sequences, with roughly 13% as singletons. What was sequenced was blood, either unsorted or a sorted T cell fraction (not recorded which). This clonotype originated in a human donor who was either an allogeneic HSCT recipient or a stem cell or donor lymphocyte infusion donor (not recorded which). It is not recorded whose cells these are; they may come from a transplant donor.

The CDR3: CASSLGSGFRSEAFF. The CDR3, as DNA: TGTGCCAGCAGCTTAGGATCCGGCTTTAGGTCTGAAGCTTTCTTT. The V call is TRBV7-9, the J call TRBJ1-1; D is unclear. The CDR3 spans 15 residues. V was cut by 1 base and J by 6 bases, with 15 bases left in between. Germline V gene lookup returns CDR1 SEHNR and CDR2 FQNEAQ (reference sequence). Full variable domain (missing parts from reference TRBV7-9 and TRBJ1-1): DTGVSQNPRHKITKRGQNVTFRCDPISEHNRLYWYRQTLGQGPEFLTYFQNEAQLEKSRLLSDRFSAERPKGSFSTLEIQRTEQGDSAMYLCASSLGSGFRSEAFFGQGTRLTVV.